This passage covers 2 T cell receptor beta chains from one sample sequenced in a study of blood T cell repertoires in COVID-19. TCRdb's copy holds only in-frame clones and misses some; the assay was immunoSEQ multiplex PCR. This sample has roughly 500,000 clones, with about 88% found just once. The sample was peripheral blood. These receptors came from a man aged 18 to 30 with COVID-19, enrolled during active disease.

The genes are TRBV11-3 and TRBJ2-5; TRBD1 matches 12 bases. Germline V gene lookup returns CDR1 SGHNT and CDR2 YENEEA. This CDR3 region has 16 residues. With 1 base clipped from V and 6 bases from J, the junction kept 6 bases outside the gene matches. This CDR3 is CASSLGGTGGRKTQYF. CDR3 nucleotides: TGTGCCAGCAGCTTAGGCGGGACAGGGGGCAGGAAGACCCAGTACTTC.

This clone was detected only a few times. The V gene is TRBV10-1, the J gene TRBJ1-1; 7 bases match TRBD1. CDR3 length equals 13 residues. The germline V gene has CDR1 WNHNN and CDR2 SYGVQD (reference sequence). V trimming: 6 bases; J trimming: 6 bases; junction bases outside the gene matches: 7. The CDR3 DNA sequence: TGCGCCAGCAGGGCCACAGGGGAAGCTGAAGCTTTCTTT. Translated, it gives CASRATGEAEAFF.